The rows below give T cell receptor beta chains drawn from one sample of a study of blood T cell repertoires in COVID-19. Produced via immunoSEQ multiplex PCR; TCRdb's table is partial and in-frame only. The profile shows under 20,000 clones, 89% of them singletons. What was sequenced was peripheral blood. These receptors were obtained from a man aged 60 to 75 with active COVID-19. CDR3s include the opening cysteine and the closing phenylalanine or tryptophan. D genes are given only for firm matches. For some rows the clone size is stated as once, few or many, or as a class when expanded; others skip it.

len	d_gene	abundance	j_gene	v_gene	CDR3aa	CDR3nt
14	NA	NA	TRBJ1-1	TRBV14	CASSQDTSSTEAFF	TGTGCCAGCAGCCAAGACACCTCGAGCACTGAAGCTTTCTTT
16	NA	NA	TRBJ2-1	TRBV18	CASSERQVSSYNEQFF	TGTGCCAGCTCGGAAAGACAGGTGAGCTCCTACAATGAGCAGTTCTTC
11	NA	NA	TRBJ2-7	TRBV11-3	CASSFGDEQYF	TGTGCCAGCAGCTTCGGGGACGAGCAGTACTTC
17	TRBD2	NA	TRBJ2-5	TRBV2	CASSKTSGGNFDVTQYF	TGTGCCAGCAGTAAGACTAGCGGGGGGAATTTTGATGTGACCCAGTACTTC
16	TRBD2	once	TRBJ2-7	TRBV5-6	CASSFWASGRIHEQYF	TGTGCCAGCAGCTTCTGGGCTAGCGGGAGAATCCACGAGCAGTACTTC
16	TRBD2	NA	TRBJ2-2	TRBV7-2	CASSPRWGGGTGELFF	TGTGCCAGCAGCCCCAGATGGGGCGGGGGCACCGGGGAGCTGTTTTTT
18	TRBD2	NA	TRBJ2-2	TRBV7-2	CASSLPNSAGGPYGELFF	TGTGCCAGCAGCTTACCTAATTCGGCGGGGGGGCCTTACGGGGAGCTGTTTTTT
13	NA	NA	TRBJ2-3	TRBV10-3	CAIRDYGTDTQYF	TGTGCCATCAGGGACTACGGAACAGATACGCAGTATTTT
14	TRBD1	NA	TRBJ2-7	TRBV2	CASRLDRRSYEQYF	TGTGCCAGCAGGTTGGACAGGCGATCCTACGAGCAGTACTTC
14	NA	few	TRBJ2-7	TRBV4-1	CASSHAQGSHEQYF	TGCGCCAGCAGCCATGCCCAGGGCAGCCACGAGCAGTACTTC
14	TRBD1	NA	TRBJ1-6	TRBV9	CASSAGQGDSPLHF	TGTGCCAGCAGCGCGGGACAGGGAGATTCACCCCTCCACTTT
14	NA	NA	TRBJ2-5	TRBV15	CATSRGEPGETQYF	TGTGCCACCAGCCGCGGGGAGCCGGGAGAGACCCAGTACTTC
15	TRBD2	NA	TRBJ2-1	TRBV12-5	CASGHERGAHNEQFF	TGTGCTAGTGGACACGAGCGGGGGGCCCACAATGAGCAGTTCTTC
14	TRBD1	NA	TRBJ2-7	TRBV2	CASLFRDRAYEQYF	TGTGCCAGCCTATTCCGGGACAGGGCCTACGAGCAGTACTTC
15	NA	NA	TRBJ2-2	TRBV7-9	CASSLAGGNTGELFF	TGTGCCAGCAGCTTAGCGGGGGGGAACACCGGGGAGCTGTTTTTT
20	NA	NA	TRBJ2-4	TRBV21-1	CASSKETTLGAAGAKNIQYF	TGTGCCAGCAGCAAAGAAACCACTCTAGGCGCGGCCGGAGCCAAAAACATTCAGTACTTC
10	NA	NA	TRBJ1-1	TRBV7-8	CASIRTEAFF	TGTGCCAGCATCCGGACAGAAGCTTTCTTT
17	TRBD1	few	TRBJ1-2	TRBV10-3	CAISESDWYGQDFGYTF	TGTGCCATCAGTGAGTCAGATTGGTATGGACAGGATTTTGGCTACACCTTC
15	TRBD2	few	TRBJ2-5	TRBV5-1	CASSGTSGNGETQYF	TGCGCCAGCAGCGGAACTAGCGGGAACGGAGAGACCCAGTACTTC
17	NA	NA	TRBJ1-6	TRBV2	CASRELRGGSPNSPLHF	TGTGCCAGCAGAGAGCTCAGGGGTGGGTCCCCTAACTCACCCCTCCACTTT
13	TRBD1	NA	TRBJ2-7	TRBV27	CASSLTGVYEQYF	TGTGCCAGCAGTTTGACAGGGGTCTACGAGCAGTACTTC
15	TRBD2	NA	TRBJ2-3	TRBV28	CASSLAGGSTDTQYF	TGTGCCAGCAGTTTAGCGGGGGGTAGCACAGATACGCAGTATTTT
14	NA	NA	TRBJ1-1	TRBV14	CASSQEAGRAEAFF	TGTGCCAGCAGCCAAGAGGCAGGAAGAGCTGAAGCTTTCTTT
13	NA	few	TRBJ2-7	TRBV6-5	CASTSTGSQGQYF	TGTGCCAGCACCAGCACGGGTTCCCAGGGGCAGTACTTC
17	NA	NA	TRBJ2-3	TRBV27	CASSLHRLGSPTDTQYF	TGTGCCAGCAGTTTACACCGACTAGGCAGTCCCACAGATACGCAGTATTTT
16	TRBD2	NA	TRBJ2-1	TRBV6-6	CASSRMGTSVKNEQFF	TGTGCCAGCAGTCGTATGGGGACTAGCGTTAAAAATGAGCAGTTCTTC
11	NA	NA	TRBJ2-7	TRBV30	CAWSGSAEQYF	TGTGCCTGGAGTGGGAGTGCCGAGCAGTACTTC
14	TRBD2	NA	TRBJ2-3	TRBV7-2	CASSLRASGSKQYF	TGTGCCAGCAGCCTTAGGGCTAGCGGGAGCAAGCAGTATTTT
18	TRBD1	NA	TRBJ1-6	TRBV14	CASSHHWSDRGLNSPLHF	TGTGCCAGCAGCCATCATTGGTCGGACAGGGGATTGAATTCACCCCTCCACTTT
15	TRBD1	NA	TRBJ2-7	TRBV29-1	CSVLVPGQVTYEQYF	TGCAGCGTGCTCGTTCCGGGACAGGTCACCTACGAGCAGTACTTC
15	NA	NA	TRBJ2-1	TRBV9	CASSVAWATVGEQFF	TGTGCCAGCAGCGTAGCTTGGGCCACTGTCGGTGAGCAGTTCTTC
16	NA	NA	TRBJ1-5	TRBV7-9	CASSDSRGPSNQPQHF	TGTGCCAGCAGCGATTCCAGGGGTCCGAGCAATCAGCCCCAGCATTTT
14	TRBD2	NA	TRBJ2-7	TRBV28	CASRIAGGRYEQYF	TGTGCCAGCCGCATAGCGGGGGGGAGGTACGAGCAGTACTTC
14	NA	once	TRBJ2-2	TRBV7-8	CASTPIGYTGELFF	TGTGCCAGCACCCCCATCGGGTACACCGGGGAGCTGTTTTTT
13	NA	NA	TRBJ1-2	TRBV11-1	CASSLAAGQGYTF	TGTGCCAGCAGCTTAGCGGCAGGGCAAGGCTACACCTTC
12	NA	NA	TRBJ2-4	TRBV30	CASTVAKNIQYF	TGTGCCTCGACAGTAGCCAAAAACATTCAGTACTTC
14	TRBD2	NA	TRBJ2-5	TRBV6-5	CASKFGGGRETQYF	TGTGCCAGCAAATTCGGCGGGGGTAGGGAGACCCAGTACTTC
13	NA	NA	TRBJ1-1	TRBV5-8	CASSRTGDTEAFF	TGTGCCAGCAGCCGGACCGGGGACACTGAAGCTTTCTTT
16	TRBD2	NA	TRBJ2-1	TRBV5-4	CASKKAPSGNHNEQFF	TGTGCCAGCAAAAAGGCCCCTAGCGGGAACCACAATGAGCAGTTCTTC
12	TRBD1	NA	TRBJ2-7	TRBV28	CASNRGAYEQYF	TGTGCCAGCAACAGGGGAGCCTACGAGCAGTACTTC
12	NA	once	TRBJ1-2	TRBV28	CASSPGDYGYTF	TGTGCCAGCAGTCCGGGGGACTATGGCTACACCTTC
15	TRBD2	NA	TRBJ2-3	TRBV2	CASRTSGGAAGTQYF	TGTGCCAGCAGGACTAGCGGGGGGGCCGCTGGTACGCAGTATTTT
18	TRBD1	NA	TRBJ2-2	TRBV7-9	CASSSSRVRDRVIGELFF	TGTGCCAGCAGCTCCTCTAGGGTCCGGGACAGGGTAATCGGGGAGCTGTTTTTT
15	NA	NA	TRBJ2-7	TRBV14	CASSQVVTGVTEQYF	TGTGCCAGCAGCCAAGTCGTAACGGGAGTTACCGAGCAGTACTTC
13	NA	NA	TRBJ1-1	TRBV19	CARIESGHTEAFF	TGTGCCCGCATCGAATCAGGTCACACTGAAGCTTTCTTT
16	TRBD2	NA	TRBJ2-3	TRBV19	CASSSPSGFSTDTQYF	TGTGCCAGTAGTAGCCCTAGCGGCTTTAGCACAGATACGCAGTATTTT
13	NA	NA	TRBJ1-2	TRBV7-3	CASSHTGSSGYTF	TGTGCCAGCAGCCACACAGGGAGCAGTGGCTACACCTTC
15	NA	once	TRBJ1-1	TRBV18	CASSPMPLRDTEAFF	TGTGCCAGCTCACCGATGCCGCTCCGGGACACTGAAGCTTTCTTT
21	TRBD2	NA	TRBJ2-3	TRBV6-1	CASSEWVLGLAGVGSTDTQYF	TGTGCCAGCAGTGAATGGGTACTTGGACTAGCGGGAGTAGGGAGCACAGATACGCAGTATTTT